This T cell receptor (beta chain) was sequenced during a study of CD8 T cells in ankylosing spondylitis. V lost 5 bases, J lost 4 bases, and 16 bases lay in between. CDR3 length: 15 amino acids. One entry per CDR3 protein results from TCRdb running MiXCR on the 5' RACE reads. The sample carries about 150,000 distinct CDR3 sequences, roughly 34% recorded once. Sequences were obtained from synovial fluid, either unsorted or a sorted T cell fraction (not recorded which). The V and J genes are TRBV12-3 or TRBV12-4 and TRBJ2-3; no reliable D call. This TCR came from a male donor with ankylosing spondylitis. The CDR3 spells CASSRNRHNPDTQYF. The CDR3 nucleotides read TGTGCCAGCAGTCGAAATCGACATAACCCAGATACGCAGTATTTT.